This is a list of T cell receptor beta chains from one sample in a study of blood T cells in healthy people across ages. MiXCR, run by TCRdb on the 5' RACE reads, gives a single entry per CDR3 protein. The table has approximately 700,000 distinct CDR3 sequences, roughly 32% seen once. What was sequenced was blood. These receptors were taken from a woman at least 80 years old in good health. CDR3s include the opening cysteine and the closing phenylalanine or tryptophan. The D gene is left open where the match is weak. For some rows the clone size is stated as once, few or many, or as a class when expanded; others skip it.

size: many; V: TRBV20-1; D: NA; J: TRBJ1-6; DNA: TGCAGTGCTAGCCTGAAAGGTGGCCCTAATTCACCCCTCCACTTT; CDR3: CSASLKGGPNSPLHF
size: NA; V: TRBV30; D: TRBD1; J: TRBJ2-5; DNA: TGTGCCTGGAGTGGAGTGACAGGGGGCGGTGAGACCCAGTACTTC; CDR3: CAWSGVTGGGETQYF
size: many; V: TRBV25-1; D: NA; J: TRBJ2-3; DNA: TGTGCCAGCAGTCGCAGGTTGCTAAGCACCACTAGCACAGATACGCAGTATTTT; CDR3: CASSRRLLSTTSTDTQYF
size: NA; V: TRBV7-2; D: TRBD2; J: TRBJ2-3; DNA: TGTGCCAGCAGCTTAGCAACCCCAGTATCCGGGGGGGTGGGTAGAGATACGCAGTATTTT; CDR3: CASSLATPVSGGVGRDTQYF
size: many; V: TRBV18; D: NA; J: TRBJ2-7; DNA: TGTGCCAGCTCACCAGAGGGGAGCTCCTACGAGCAGTACTTC; CDR3: CASSPEGSSYEQYF
size: many; V: TRBV7-8; D: TRBD1; J: TRBJ2-7; DNA: TGTGCCAGCAGCTTAAACCGGGACAGCTACGAGCAGTACTTC; CDR3: CASSLNRDSYEQYF
size: few; V: TRBV5-1; D: TRBD2; J: TRBJ2-3; DNA: TGCGCCAGCAGCCTCGCCTCTAGCGGGGGGGCGTCAGATACGCAGTATTTT; CDR3: CASSLASSGGASDTQYF
size: NA; V: TRBV7-9; D: NA; J: TRBJ2-1; DNA: TGTGCCAGCAGCTTACAAGTCGTCAATGAGCAGTTCTTC; CDR3: CASSLQVVNEQFF
size: NA; V: TRBV30; D: NA; J: TRBJ1-3; DNA: TGTGCCTGGAGTGTACCCGGACTGATCTCTGGAAACACCATATATTTT; CDR3: CAWSVPGLISGNTIYF
size: NA; V: TRBV11-2; D: TRBD1; J: TRBJ1-2; DNA: TGTGCCAGCAGCTTAGATTATGCGACAGGGAATGGCTACACCTTC; CDR3: CASSLDYATGNGYTF
size: NA; V: TRBV5-1; D: NA; J: TRBJ2-1; DNA: TGCGCCAGCAGCTTCTTGAAACCGGACAATGAGCAGTTCTTC; CDR3: CASSFLKPDNEQFF
size: many; V: TRBV20-1; D: TRBD1; J: TRBJ1-6; DNA: TGCAGTGCTGAGTTCCGGGACAGCAATTCACCCCTCCACTTT; CDR3: CSAEFRDSNSPLHF
size: many; V: TRBV7-9; D: NA; J: TRBJ2-7; DNA: TGTGCCAGCAGCTTAGCGAGGTCCTTCGACGAGCAGTACTTC; CDR3: CASSLARSFDEQYF
size: NA; V: TRBV5-4; D: TRBD1; J: TRBJ2-1; DNA: TGTGCCAGCATGCCTTCGACAGGGGCTAACAATGAGCAGTTCTTC; CDR3: CASMPSTGANNEQFF
size: many; V: TRBV5-1; D: NA; J: TRBJ2-7; DNA: TGCGCCAGCAGCCCGGCTGGGGGTCTCGAGCAGTACTTC; CDR3: CASSPAGGLEQYF
size: NA; V: TRBV20-1; D: TRBD2; J: TRBJ2-5; DNA: TGCAGTGCTAGAGAGCTGCCCGGACTAGCGGGGGGGCAAGAGACCCAGTACTTC; CDR3: CSARELPGLAGGQETQYF
size: many; V: TRBV9; D: NA; J: TRBJ2-3; DNA: TGTGCCAGCAGAGCCACAGAGAGTCTCACAGATACGCAGTATTTT; CDR3: CASRATESLTDTQYF
size: few; V: TRBV7-2; D: NA; J: TRBJ1-1; DNA: TGTGCCAGCAGCTTACTACAGATAAGCCTGAACACTGAAGCTTTCTTT; CDR3: CASSLLQISLNTEAFF
size: many; V: TRBV6-1; D: TRBD1; J: TRBJ2-7; DNA: TGTGCCAGCAGTGAAGGGACAGGGTGGATGTACGAGCAGTACTTC; CDR3: CASSEGTGWMYEQYF
size: few; V: TRBV24-1; D: NA; J: TRBJ2-2; DNA: TGTGCCACCAGTGATTTGTGGGGGAAAAACACCGGGGAGCTGTTTTTT; CDR3: CATSDLWGKNTGELFF
size: many; V: TRBV7-2; D: NA; J: TRBJ1-2; DNA: TGTGCCAGCAGCTTAGGACTGATAGATGGCTACACCTTC; CDR3: CASSLGLIDGYTF
size: NA; V: TRBV6-5; D: TRBD2; J: TRBJ2-1; DNA: TGTGCCAGCAGGGCAACTAGCGGGGGGGCCGTCGAGCAGTTCTTC; CDR3: CASRATSGGAVEQFF
size: NA; V: TRBV20-1; D: TRBD2; J: TRBJ2-1; DNA: TGCAGTGCTAGACTTTGGACTAGCGGGGGGAGCTCCTACAATGAGCAGTTCTTC; CDR3: CSARLWTSGGSSYNEQFF
size: few; V: TRBV3-1; D: NA; J: TRBJ1-1; DNA: TGTGCCAGCAGCGTTAGGGGGGTCACTGAAGCTTTCTTT; CDR3: CASSVRGVTEAFF
size: many; V: TRBV6-2/TRBV6-3; D: TRBD1; J: TRBJ2-7; DNA: TGTGCCAGCAGGGGGACAGCAGCCTACGAGCAGTACTTC; CDR3: CASRGTAAYEQYF
size: once; V: TRBV6-2/TRBV6-3; D: TRBD2; J: TRBJ2-7; DNA: TGTGCCAGCAGTTCCCCGATTGGGACTAGCGGGAGGTGGAGCTCCTACGAGCAGTACTTC; CDR3: CASSSPIGTSGRWSSYEQYF
size: NA; V: TRBV20-1; D: TRBD1; J: TRBJ2-5; DNA: TGCAGGGCCACGGGACAGCAAGAGTCCCAGTACTTC; CDR3: CRATGQQESQYF
size: many; V: TRBV27; D: NA; J: TRBJ1-2; DNA: TGTGCCAGCAGTTTATCGGGCAGGGAAGGCTATGGCTACACCTTC; CDR3: CASSLSGREGYGYTF
size: many; V: TRBV6-5; D: NA; J: TRBJ2-3; DNA: TGTGCCAGCAGTCCCGACCAACGAAAACAGAGGGATACGCAGTATTTT; CDR3: CASSPDQRKQRDTQYF
size: NA; V: TRBV7-8; D: TRBD2; J: TRBJ2-1; DNA: TGTGCCAGCAGCCGGACTAGCGGGAGGATCTACAATGAGCAGTTCTTC; CDR3: CASSRTSGRIYNEQFF
size: NA; V: TRBV20-1; D: NA; J: TRBJ1-1; DNA: TGCAGTGCCCGGGGGGGGGCAGGGCGAGGCACTGAAGCTTTCTTT; CDR3: CSARGGAGRGTEAFF
size: NA; V: TRBV12-3/TRBV12-4; D: NA; J: TRBJ2-3; DNA: TGTGCCAGCAGTTTAGGGACCCCAACGGGAACAGATACGGAGTATTTT; CDR3: CASSLGTPTGTDTEYF
size: many; V: TRBV7-9; D: TRBD1; J: TRBJ1-2; DNA: TGTGCCAGCACCAAAGGAGGGACAGGGACTCCTAACTATGGCTACACCTTC; CDR3: CASTKGGTGTPNYGYTF
size: many; V: TRBV5-1; D: TRBD1; J: TRBJ2-7; DNA: TGCGCCAGCAGCTTGGCAGGGGGACACGAGCAGTACTTC; CDR3: CASSLAGGHEQYF
size: few; V: TRBV4-1; D: NA; J: TRBJ1-1; DNA: TGCGCCAGCAGCCAAGGACAGGTCATGAACACTGAAGCTTTCTTT; CDR3: CASSQGQVMNTEAFF
size: many; V: TRBV6-6; D: TRBD1; J: TRBJ1-4; DNA: TGTGCCAGCAGTGGACAGGCTCCTAATGAAAAACTGTTTTTT; CDR3: CASSGQAPNEKLFF
size: NA; V: TRBV5-1; D: NA; J: TRBJ1-1; DNA: TGCGCCAGCAGTTTACGGGGGAGGGGAGGACCCAACACTGAAGCTTTCTTT; CDR3: CASSLRGRGGPNTEAFF